Listed below are T cell receptor beta chains from one sample, sequenced in a study of blood T cells in healthy people across ages. TCRdb fed the 5' RACE reads into MiXCR, producing one record per CDR3 protein. The data hold over a million distinct CDR3 sequences, with about 25% observed a single time. The data were also submitted as part of a second study, on T cells of mothers and their children.

Material: blood. The receptors here all came from a girl aged 2 to 9 in good health. CDR3s include the opening cysteine and the closing phenylalanine or tryptophan. Each record gives: CDR3 protein, CDR3 DNA, J gene, D gene, V gene, clone size. The D gene is left open where the match is weak. Size is omitted from some rows. Given values are once, few, many or a class for expanded clones.

CDR3aa: CSAPIASNEQFF; CDR3nt: TGCAGTGCTCCCATCGCTAGCAATGAGCAGTTCTTC; j_gene: TRBJ2-1; d_gene: NA; v_gene: TRBV20-1; abundance: NA
CDR3aa: CASSLASALTEQYF; CDR3nt: TGTGCCAGCAGCTTAGCGTCAGCCCTGACGGAGCAGTACTTC; j_gene: TRBJ2-7; d_gene: NA; v_gene: TRBV7-2; abundance: NA
CDR3aa: CATSREIAGLYNEQFF; CDR3nt: TGTGCCACCAGCAGAGAGATAGCGGGTCTCTACAATGAGCAGTTCTTC; j_gene: TRBJ2-1; d_gene: TRBD2; v_gene: TRBV15; abundance: few
CDR3aa: CASSQRQGGQETRYF; CDR3nt: TGTGCCAGCAGCCAGAGACAGGGGGGCCAAGAGACCCGGTACTTC; j_gene: TRBJ2-5; d_gene: TRBD1; v_gene: TRBV7-2; abundance: few
CDR3aa: CASSSSHPMASGDNEQFF; CDR3nt: TGTGCCAGCAGCAGTTCCCACCCGATGGCGAGCGGTGACAATGAGCAGTTCTTC; j_gene: TRBJ2-1; d_gene: NA; v_gene: TRBV12-3/TRBV12-4; abundance: few
CDR3aa: CSAPGTYDEKLFF; CDR3nt: TGCAGTGCCCCCGGGACTTACGATGAAAAACTGTTTTTT; j_gene: TRBJ1-4; d_gene: NA; v_gene: TRBV20-1; abundance: NA
CDR3aa: CTSSWGAKNIQYF; CDR3nt: TGTACCAGCAGTTGGGGAGCCAAAAACATTCAGTACTTC; j_gene: TRBJ2-4; d_gene: NA; v_gene: TRBV6-2/TRBV6-3; abundance: NA
CDR3aa: CASRQTGERREQYF; CDR3nt: TGTGCCAGCAGACAGACAGGAGAACGTCGCGAGCAGTACTTC; j_gene: TRBJ2-7; d_gene: NA; v_gene: TRBV7-4; abundance: NA
CDR3aa: CASRPGTLKSEAFF; CDR3nt: TGTGCCAGCAGGCCCGGGACCCTCAAGTCTGAAGCTTTCTTT; j_gene: TRBJ1-1; d_gene: NA; v_gene: TRBV28; abundance: NA
CDR3aa: CAGSLAGSQPDTQYF; CDR3nt: TGTGCCGGCAGCCTAGCGGGGAGTCAACCAGATACGCAGTATTTT; j_gene: TRBJ2-3; d_gene: TRBD2; v_gene: TRBV3-1; abundance: NA
CDR3aa: CASSRQGRNEQFF; CDR3nt: TGTGCCAGCAGTCGGCAGGGTAGAAATGAGCAGTTCTTC; j_gene: TRBJ2-1; d_gene: NA; v_gene: TRBV6-2/TRBV6-3; abundance: NA
CDR3aa: CASSRRDTYEQYF; CDR3nt: TGTGCCAGCAGTCGCCGGGACACTTACGAGCAGTACTTC; j_gene: TRBJ2-7; d_gene: NA; v_gene: TRBV28; abundance: NA